This T cell receptor beta chain was identified in a study of radiation and T cells in renal cell carcinoma. Indicated time point: blood 2 weeks post-SBRT. Documented treatment: 15 Gy SBRT to primary tumor, nephrectomy 4 weeks later. V shed 1 base and J 1 base; nucleotides not matched to a gene: 5. The CDR3 runs 16 residues. Germline CDR1 and CDR2: MGHRA and YSYEKL. Profiled with immunoSEQ multiplex PCR; TCRdb holds only in-frame clones, not every one. Of some 150,000 clones listed, 80% to 90% are singletons. Sequencing was performed on blood, taken from a patient whose treatment included radiotherapy and nephrectomy. The chain carries TRBV4-1 and TRBJ2-3; 7 bases align to TRBD2. The clonotype originates from a woman aged 45-60 years with renal cell carcinoma. DNA of the CDR3: TGCGCCAGCAGCCAAGGTGGCCTAGCGGGCACAGATACGCAGTATTTT. The encoded protein is CASSQGGLAGTDTQYF.